The entry that follows covers one TCR beta chain sequence. As for time point: newly diagnosed GD, antithyroid drugs for less than 3 months. The TCR library used RNA extracted from PBMCs. This entry is derived from a study of regulatory T cells in long-lasting Graves disease. Relying on iRepertoire HTBI primers and Arm-PCR of CDR3 regions, the team built TCR beta libraries. Via MiXCR, TCRdb re-called the multiplex PCR reads, giving one row per CDR3 protein. Altogether approximately 310,000 distinct CDR3 sequences are present, roughly 18% being singletons, with the ten largest covering roughly 40%. The length of the CDR3 is 14 residues. With 0 bases clipped from V and 6 bases from J, the junction kept 5 bases outside the gene matches.

The rearrangement uses TRBV12-3 or TRBV12-4 and TRBJ2-7; 7 bases match TRBD1. The sequencing used peripheral blood mononuclear cells (PBMCs), collected at new diagnosis, from a patient treated with antithyroid drugs. This TCR came from a female donor with Graves disease. CDR3: CASSLAAQGREQYF. The CDR3 DNA is TGTGCCAGCAGTTTAGCGGCACAGGGGCGCGAGCAGTACTTC.